This T cell receptor (beta chain) emerged from a study of liver allograft versus peripheral blood T cells. Study in general: Transplanted-liver and recipient peripheral blood T cell receptor repertoires were compared. Overall study results and limits: Liver allograft and peripheral blood T cell receptor repertoires reportedly differed.

TCRdb reprocessed the reads via MiXCR and lists one record per CDR3 protein. Among 3,000 or so distinct CDR3 sequences listed, roughly 16% were seen once. Concerning this clonotype: Its target is not known. It may be a read error: a sequence one base away is much more abundant.

Germline V gene sequence: CDR1 MDHEN, CDR2 SYDVKM. The CDR3 spans 14 residues. Trimming took off 6 bases at V and 5 bases at J, with 17 bases between the two ends. The chain recombines TRBV28 with TRBJ2-7; D assignment may be TRBD1 or TRBD2 (7 bases each). The origin of this receptor is a human patient who had a liver transplant. Some T cells may be transferred from the graft donor. This chain's CDR3 is CASRSGTADNEQYF. As DNA, the CDR3 is TGTGCCAGCAGGAGCGGGACAGCAGACAACGAGCAGTACTTC.